This T cell receptor (beta chain) came from a study of blood T cell repertoires in COVID-19. As for the study in general: PBMCs, B-cell-depleted T cells, or T cells were the source of the cDNA or gDNA that made up the material.

The CDR3 consists of 17 residues. Germline loops: CDR1 LGHNA, CDR2 YSLEER. The V and J ends lost 3 bases and 2 bases, in that order; junction bases with no gene match: 10. Ages ranged from roughly 18 to 95 years, with residence in fewer than 25 US areas. Recovered participants had two consecutive negative NP/OP PCR tests, healthcare professional clearance, or symptom resolution. Sequencing was performed with immunoSEQ multiplex PCR; in TCRdb, only in-frame clones are kept and a portion is missing. Of fewer than 500,000 clones detected, 80% to 90% appear once; the ten largest clones hold 1.3%. The receptor was isolated from a man aged 30-40 years who had recovered from COVID-19. J is TRBJ2-3 and V is TRBV4-3; 8 bases align to TRBD2. Sequencing used PBMCs or T cells enriched from blood (not recorded which). The CDR3 is CASSQEAGGPSTDTQYF. CDR3 in DNA: TGCGCCAGCAGCCAGGAGGCGGGGGGCCCCTCCACAGATACGCAGTATTTT.